These T cell receptor beta chains were read from a single sample in a study of human T cells and chemical hapten exposure. TCRdb itself ran the RACE reads through MiXCR, one entry per CDR3 protein. The repertoire holds roughly 110,000 distinct CDR3 sequences, with more than 10% as singletons. The specimen comprised whole blood, sampled in connection with sensitization to the hapten diphenylcyclopropenone (DPC). The source is a woman between 45 and 65 years old with alopecia areata. Some clones in this sample may be carry-over from other donors' samples. Both conserved end residues are part of each CDR3. D genes are given only for firm matches. Rows may omit the clone size; those that give it use once, few, many or a size class.

- 16 - TRBJ2-2 TRBV7-2 TGTGCCAGCACCCTCATGGGGAGGTCTACCACCGGGGAGCTGTTTTTT CASTLMGRSTTGELFF
- 17 - TRBJ1-6 TRBV27 TGTGCCAGCAGTAGAGGACGGCAAAGCTCCTATAATTCACCCCTCCACTTT CASSRGRQSSYNSPLHF
- 15 - TRBJ2-1 TRBV28 TGTGCCAGCAGGAGCTCCGCACGGGCGCTTCTTGATGAGTTCTTC CASRSSARALLDEFF
- 10 many TRBJ1-1 TRBV6-6 TGTGCCAGCATGGGTTCTGAAGCTTTCTTT CASMGSEAFF
- 17 - TRBJ2-1 TRBV7-2 TGTGCCAGCAGCTTAGAGAGCGGAGGATATTCCTACAATGAGCAGTTCTTC CASSLESGGYSYNEQFF
TRBD1 16 many TRBJ2-7 TRBV7-6 TGTGCCAGCAGCTCCCTCACCGGGACAGGGGGATACGAGCAGTACTTC CASSSLTGTGGYEQYF
- 15 - TRBJ2-2 TRBV19 TGTGCCAGTAGCGTAAGGAGAGGGTGGACCGGGGAGCTGTTTTTT CASSVRRGWTGELFF
- 12 - TRBJ2-1 TRBV16 TGTGCCAGCAGCTACTTATGGAGTCCCCAGTTCTTC CASSYLWSPQFF
TRBD1 14 - TRBJ2-7 TRBV5-1 TGCGCCAGCACTAGACAGGGGGCCTCCTACGAGCAGTACTTC CASTRQGASYEQYF
TRBD1 15 many TRBJ1-1 TRBV5-1 TGCGCCAGCAGCTTGGGACAGGGCTGGAACACTGAAGCTTTCTTT CASSLGQGWNTEAFF
TRBD2 13 - TRBJ2-3 TRBV2 TGTGCCCGGGCGGGGGGGAGCACAGATACGCAGTATTTT CARAGGSTDTQYF
TRBD2 15 few TRBJ2-5 TRBV5-1 TGCGCCAGCACGAATAGCGGGTTCGGCCAAGAGACCCAGTACTTC CASTNSGFGQETQYF
TRBD1 13 - TRBJ1-2 TRBV11-3 TGTGCCAGCAGCTTATCAGGGGGGAATGGCTACACCTTC CASSLSGGNGYTF
- 12 - TRBJ2-7 TRBV28 TGTGCGGGGATGGGGCGTACCGGCGAGCAGTACTTC CAGMGRTGEQYF
- 14 - TRBJ2-7 TRBV18 TGTGCCAGCTCACCCTCGGGTCTCACCTACGAGCAGTACTTC CASSPSGLTYEQYF
- 14 many TRBJ2-5 TRBV6-5 TGTGCCAGCAGTTACGAGGGGACCCAAGAGACCCAGTACTTC CASSYEGTQETQYF
- 11 - TRBJ2-1 TRBV29-1 TGCAGCGCCGCTACCGGACAGAGGTTCTTCTTC CSAATGQRFFF
- 14 many TRBJ1-1 TRBV6-5 TGTGCCAGCAGGACACCTACTCTGAACACTGAAGCTTTCTTT CASRTPTLNTEAFF
TRBD1 13 - TRBJ1-1 TRBV5-1 TGCGCCAGCAGCTCGCCCGGGACAGGTGAAGCTTTCTTT CASSSPGTGEAFF
- 15 - TRBJ2-4 TRBV10-1 TGCGCCAGCAGTGAGATTAGGGGAGCCAAAAACATTCAGTACTTC CASSEIRGAKNIQYF
- 12 - TRBJ2-7 TRBV28 TGTGCCAGTCGCTGGGGCTCCTACGAGCAGTACTTC CASRWGSYEQYF
TRBD2 16 few TRBJ2-1 TRBV10-1 TGCGCCAGCACCCCCCTAGCGGGTAACTCCTACAATGAGCAGTTCTTC CASTPLAGNSYNEQFF
TRBD1 14 - TRBJ2-2 TRBV28 TGTGCCAGCAGCGGACAGGGGTATACCGGGGAGCTGTTTTTT CASSGQGYTGELFF
- 13 - TRBJ2-7 TRBV28 TGTGCCAACAGTCCACAGGGATACTACGAGCAGTACTTC CANSPQGYYEQYF
- 14 many TRBJ2-5 TRBV2 TGTGCCAGCAGTTCGACGACAGTAATGGAGACCCAGTACTTC CASSSTTVMETQYF
TRBD2 16 many TRBJ2-3 TRBV7-2 TGTGCCAGCAGCTTTAGTAATAGCGGGGCAGCAGATACGCAGTATTTT CASSFSNSGAADTQYF
- 12 few TRBJ2-3 TRBV6-2/TRBV6-3 TGTGCCAGCGGGCCGGGGTATCGGGGGCAGTATTTT CASGPGYRGQYF
- 15 many TRBJ2-2 TRBV5-1 TGCGCCAGCAGCTTGGGACAGCCGAACACCGGGGAGCTGTTTTTT CASSLGQPNTGELFF
TRBD2 16 - TRBJ2-7 TRBV5-1 TGCGCCAGCAGCTTTGGGACTAGCGGGACAACCTACGAGCAGTACTTC CASSFGTSGTTYEQYF
- 15 - TRBJ2-2 TRBV7-6 TGTGCCAGCAGCCCCCCGGACGGACCGACCGGGGAGCTGTTTTTT CASSPPDGPTGELFF
TRBD2 15 few TRBJ2-7 TRBV9 TGTGCCAGCAGTAGAGCGGGATCGAACTCCTACGAGCAGTACTTC CASSRAGSNSYEQYF
TRBD1 16 - TRBJ1-5 TRBV7-2 TGTGCCAGCAGCTTAGATGGCAGGGGGGGAGTTTTGGCCCAGCATTTT CASSLDGRGGVLAQHF
TRBD1 13 - TRBJ1-1 TRBV28 TGTGCCAGCAGGCGGACAGGCAACACTGAAGCTTTCTTT CASRRTGNTEAFF
- 14 - TRBJ2-5 TRBV21-1 TGTGCCAGCTGGAGATCTCCTCTGGCAGAGACCCAGTACTTC CASWRSPLAETQYF
- 15 - TRBJ2-1 TRBV27 TGTGCCAGCAGTCCCACCGGGCTCTCCTACAATGAGCAGTTCTTC CASSPTGLSYNEQFF
- 16 - TRBJ2-2 TRBV15 TGTGCCACCAGCAGAACCACAGAACCGAACACCGGGGAGCTGTTTTTT CATSRTTEPNTGELFF
TRBD1 13 few TRBJ1-1 TRBV12-3/TRBV12-4 TGTGCCAGCAGTTTAGGACAGGGAACTGAAGCTTTCTTT CASSLGQGTEAFF
TRBD1 17 - TRBJ1-2 TRBV20-1 TGCAGTGCTGCTAATATACCCGGACAGGGGGTAGACTATGGCTACACCTTC CSAANIPGQGVDYGYTF
- 14 many TRBJ1-6 TRBV3-1 TGTGCCAGCAGCCGAACAGGGAGGCAGTCACCCCTCCACTTT CASSRTGRQSPLHF
TRBD1 14 few TRBJ1-4 TRBV28 TGTGCCAGCAGTCCCGGACAGGTTAATGAAAAACTGTTTTTT CASSPGQVNEKLFF
- 13 - TRBJ2-7 TRBV28 TGTGCCAGCAGTTCTGGGGGACCCCGGGGGCAGTACTTC CASSSGGPRGQYF
- 14 many TRBJ1-3 TRBV28 TGTGCCAGCGGCCAAGCGGGATCTGGAAACACCATATATTTT CASGQAGSGNTIYF
- 11 few TRBJ1-4 TRBV28 TGTGCCGCTCGTACTAATGAAAAACTGTTTTTT CAARTNEKLFF
- 14 - TRBJ1-2 TRBV5-1 TGCGCCAGCAGCTTGGAGACAGAGAACTATGGCTACACCTTC CASSLETENYGYTF
- 14 - TRBJ1-1 TRBV11-3 TGTGCCAGCAGTCGTGACAGACTGAACACTGAAGCTTTCTTT CASSRDRLNTEAFF
- 17 - TRBJ2-2 TRBV13 TGTGCCAGCAGCTTAGATTGGGACGGGGTGAACACCGGGGAGCTGTTTTTT CASSLDWDGVNTGELFF
- 13 few TRBJ1-1 TRBV9 TGTGCCAGCAGCCGGGGACAGAACACTGAAGCTTTCTTT CASSRGQNTEAFF
- 15 - TRBJ2-2 TRBV28 TGTGCCAGCAAAGTCACAGAGACGAACACCGGGGAGCTGTTTTTT CASKVTETNTGELFF
- 13 - TRBJ2-2 TRBV10-1 TGCGCCAGCAGTGATAGGGGCTCCGGGGAGCTGTTTTTT CASSDRGSGELFF
- 14 - TRBJ1-1 TRBV10-2 TGCGCCAGCAGTGAGTTAGGGGGTGGCGCTGAAGCTTTCTTT CASSELGGGAEAFF
- 14 - TRBJ2-3 TRBV7-9 TGTGCCAGCAGCCCCCGGGGAGGCGCAGATACGCAGTATTTT CASSPRGGADTQYF
- 15 few TRBJ1-2 TRBV2 TGTGCCAGCAGTCCCTCGACAGGCCGTAACTATGGCTACACCTTC CASSPSTGRNYGYTF
- 14 - TRBJ2-3 TRBV29-1 TGCAGCGTTGAAGTCGGGGGCTCAGGGGATACGCAGTATTTT CSVEVGGSGDTQYF
- 15 few TRBJ2-7 TRBV4-3 TGCGCCAGCAGCCAAGAAGGGATCCCCTCCTACGAGCAGTACTTC CASSQEGIPSYEQYF
- 13 - TRBJ2-3 TRBV29-1 TGCAGCGTCTCAGTGGGAGAGGGAGATACGCAGTATTTT CSVSVGEGDTQYF